These 27 T cell receptor beta chains were sequenced from one sample in a study of cytomegalovirus exposure and HLA in healthy donors. The study ran its PCR with 60 Vbeta and 13 Jbeta primers. The table came from immunoSEQ multiplex PCR; TCRdb's copy has only in-frame clones and leaves some out. The table includes 200,000 or so clones, approximately 78% detected once. The sequenced sample consisted of PBMCs. The receptors derive from a woman between 18 and 29 years old in good health and CMV-seronegative.

As DNA, the CDR3 is TGTGCCAGCAGCTCACCCCTGGCTAGCGGGAGCTACGAGCAGTACTTC. Its protein product is CASSSPLASGSYEQYF. The chain carries TRBV5-8 and TRBJ2-7; 10 bases are shared with TRBD2. Losses at the gene ends were 3 bases for V and 3 bases for J; bases not matched to a gene: 9. Germline V CDR1 and CDR2: SGHTS, YDEGEE. The CDR3 is 16 amino acids. The full variable domain, with the rest looked up from reference TRBV5-8 and TRBJ2-7, is EAGVTQSPTHLIKTRGQQATLRCSPISGHTSVYWYQQALGLGLQFLLWYDEGEERNRGNFPPRFSGRQFPNYSSELNVNALELEDSALYLCASSSPLASGSYEQYFGPGTRLTVT.

The chain employs TRBV9 and TRBJ2-1; D is possibly TRBD2 (5 bases). Trimming removed 3 bases from V and 6 bases from J, with 13 bases in between. Germline CDR1 SGDLS, CDR2 YYNGEE. This CDR3 is 14 amino acids long. The CDR3 bases are TGTGCCAGCAGCGCGACCTTGACTACCAATGAGCAGTTCTTC. It translates to CASSATLTTNEQFF.

This clone came up a few times. The V and J genes are TRBV2 and TRBJ1-1; no firm D call. V shed 9 bases and J shed 8 bases, with 13 bases lying between them. CDR1 is SNHLY, CDR2 FYNNEI, per germline. This CDR3 region has 11 residues. CDR3 region: CASTLQEEAFF. As DNA, the CDR3 is TGTGCCAGTACCCTGCAAGAGGAAGCTTTCTTT.

The J gene is TRBJ1-2, the V gene TRBV14; 7 bases are shared with TRBD1. V dropped 4 bases and J dropped 3; count of bases not matched to a gene: 2. Germline V CDR1 and CDR2: SGHDN, FVKESK. This CDR3 has 13 residues. The CDR3 DNA is TGTGCCAGCAGCCCAGGACAGGACTATGGCTACACCTTC. Protein product: CASSPGQDYGYTF. The variable domain in full, with the rest retrieved from reference TRBV14 and TRBJ1-2, is EAGVTQFPSHSVIEKGQTVTLRCDPISGHDNLYWYRRVMGKEIKFLLHFVKESKQDESGMPNNRFLAERTGGTYSTLKVQPAELEDSGVYFCASSPGQDYGYTFGSGTRLTVV.

V gene TRBV5-1 combines with J gene TRBJ2-5, with 8 bases identical to TRBD1. V trimming: 0 bases; J trimming: 5 bases; junction bases outside the gene matches: 6. CDR3 size: 15 residues. Germline-derived CDR1 and CDR2 are SGHRS and YFSETQ. The chain's CDR3 is CASSLATGAGETQYF. In nucleotides, the CDR3 is TGCGCCAGCAGCTTGGCGACAGGGGCTGGGGAGACCCAGTACTTC.

This chain joins TRBV4-2 and TRBJ2-1, with TRBD2 matching 10 bases. The CDR3 extends over 20 amino acids. Germline assignment: CDR1 LGHNA and CDR2 YNFKEQ. J lost 7 bases, V lost 0 bases, and 18 bases had no gene match. CDR3: CASSQDTSRPLAGDENEQFF. In nucleotides, the CDR3 is TGTGCCAGCAGCCAAGATACGTCCCGCCCCCTAGCGGGAGATGAAAATGAGCAGTTCTTC.

The chain carries TRBV5-1 and TRBJ2-2, with TRBD2 matching over 10 bases. This CDR3 has 16 amino acids. The ends lost 4 bases at V and 4 bases at J; junction bases unmatched: 7. Germline V gene data show CDR1 as SGHRS and CDR2 as YFSETQ. The CDR3 loop is CASSLTSGVITGELFF. The CDR3 nucleotides read TGCGCCAGCAGCCTAACTAGCGGGGTGATCACCGGGGAGCTGTTTTTT.

The chain carries TRBV2 and TRBJ1-4, with D possibly matching TRBD1 (6 bases). V lost 6 bases, J lost 0 bases, and 11 bases lay in between. In germline, CDR1 is SNHLY, CDR2 FYNNEI. CDR3 length equals 15 residues. CDR3 sequence reads: CASRDSRATNEKLFF. The CDR3 coding sequence is TGTGCCAGCAGGGACAGCCGAGCAACTAATGAAAAACTGTTTTTT.

The chain has TRBV18 and TRBJ2-5, with 10 positions matching TRBD1. In germline, CDR1 is KGHSH, CDR2 LQKENI. The CDR3 spans 14 residues. Losses at the gene ends were 2 bases for V and 5 bases for J; bases not matched to a gene: 2. CDR3 sequence reads: CASSPGGQGETQYF. DNA of the CDR3: TGTGCCAGCTCACCAGGGGGACAGGGGGAGACCCAGTACTTC.

This chain joins TRBV7-8 and TRBJ1-3; D might be TRBD1 (5 bases). V was pared by 5 bases and J by 11 bases, with 22 bases between. This CDR3 is built from 15 residues. Per the germline V gene, CDR1 is SGHVS and CDR2 is FQNEAQ. The CDR3 here is CASSRAGVGSVSIYF. CDR3 sequence (DNA): TGTGCCAGCAGCCGAGCGGGGGTAGGGTCAGTCTCCATATATTTT.

The chain combines TRBV6-1 with TRBJ2-7, with a possible D match to TRBD2 (6 bases). The germline V gene encodes CDR1 MNHNS and CDR2 SASEGT. The CDR3 is 14 residues long. The CDR3 is CGTGGASSSYEQYF. CDR3 nucleotides: TGTGGCACGGGCGGGGCCTCCAGCTCCTACGAGCAGTACTTC.

This clone occurred once. The CDR3 is CSVGTGTNTGELFF. The CDR3 DNA reads TGCAGCGTAGGGACAGGGACGAACACCGGGGAGCTGTTTTTT. The chain links TRBV29-1 to TRBJ2-2; TRBD1 agrees at 9 bases. Germline CDR1 SQVTM, CDR2 ANQGSEA. This CDR3 spans 14 amino acids. Trimming took 6 bases from V and 0 from J; bases not matched to a gene: 2.

The chain combines TRBV19 with TRBJ2-3, with D possibly being TRBD1 (5 bases). Deletions cut 7 bases from V and 4 bases from J, with 9 bases between. Germline assignment: CDR1 LNHDA and CDR2 SQIVND (reference sequence). The CDR3 is 12 amino acids. The DNA for the CDR3 is TGTGCCAGTAAGGCAGGGTCAGATACGCAGTATTTT. Residues: CASKAGSDTQYF. Supplemented by reference TRBV19 and TRBJ2-3, the full variable domain reads DGGITQSPKYLFRKEGQNVTLSCEQNLNHDAMYWYRQDPGQGLRLIYYSQIVNDFQKGDIAEGYSVSREKKESFPLTVTSAQKNPTAFYLCASKAGSDTQYFGPGTRLTVL.

The V gene is TRBV6-6, the J gene TRBJ1-5; 7 bases fit TRBD1. The germline CDR1 and CDR2 sequences are MNHNY and SVGAGI (reference sequence). V trimming: 6 bases; J trimming: 3 bases; junction bases outside the gene matches: 8. The CDR3 contains 15 residues. DNA for the CDR3: TGTGCCAGCAGACCAGGGACAGTAGTCAATCAGCCCCAGCATTTT. Translating it yields CASRPGTVVNQPQHF.

This clone was counted a single time. The rearrangement links TRBV5-1 to TRBJ2-5; D uncertain. V lost 0 bases and J lost 1, with 7 bases in between. CDR3 length equals 14 residues. Germline CDR1 is SGHRS and CDR2 is YFSETQ. As DNA, the CDR3 is TGCGCCAGCAGCTTGGATAGTAGCCAAGAGACCCAGTACTTC. Its protein product is CASSLDSSQETQYF.

This clone was recorded only once. This rearrangement joins TRBV11-3 to TRBJ1-5; a possible D gene is TRBD1 (5 bases). Trimming removed 7 bases at V and 6 bases at J, with 13 bases between. The germline V gene has CDR1 SGHNT and CDR2 YENEEA. The CDR3 sequence is 13 residues long. CDR3 DNA: TGTGCCAGCATGTGGGAGGGGCCTCAGCCCCAGCATTTT. This gives the protein CASMWEGPQPQHF.

The chain carries TRBV7-3 and TRBJ2-7; TRBD2 matches 9 bases. Germline CDR1 SGHTA, CDR2 FQGTGA. V was pared by 1 base and J by 5 bases, with 3 bases of the junction left unmatched. This CDR3 spans 14 amino acids. The CDR3 region has the DNA TGTGCCAGCAGCTTAATAGCGGGAGCGGACGAGCAGTACTTC. Its protein product is CASSLIAGADEQYF.

V usage is TRBV7-2 and J usage is TRBJ1-1; TRBD1 is a possible D gene (5 bases). Trimming removed 3 bases at V and 5 bases at J, with 13 bases between. The CDR3 sequence is 14 residues long. Germline V CDR1 and CDR2: SGHTA, FQGNSA. The CDR3 spells CASSFSVGGTEAFF. The CDR3 DNA reads TGTGCCAGCAGCTTCTCAGTGGGGGGAACTGAAGCTTTCTTT.

The chain carries TRBV6-1 and TRBJ2-1; tentatively, D is TRBD2 (6 bases). This CDR3 spans 12 amino acids. CDR1 is MNHNS, CDR2 SASEGT, per germline. Trimming removed 8 bases from V and 4 bases from J, with 9 bases in between. The CDR3: CASGGAYNEQFF. The CDR3 DNA follows: TGTGCCAGCGGCGGGGCATACAATGAGCAGTTCTTC.

As regards this clone: This sample also contains other DNA sequences that code for the same CDR3. The chain joins TRBV28 to TRBJ2-7; tentative D call: TRBD2 (7 bases). V shed 1 base and J shed 4 bases, with 11 bases lying between them. Germline assignment: CDR1 MDHEN and CDR2 SYDVKM. The CDR3 runs 14 residues. CDR3 in DNA: TGTGCCAGCAGTTTATTAGGGGGGGCGTACGAGCAGTACTTC. This gives the protein CASSLLGGAYEQYF.

The chain employs TRBV6-1 and TRBJ2-7, with D perhaps matching TRBD1 (5 bases). CDR1 and CDR2 from the germline V gene are MNHNS and SASEGT. This CDR3 region has 12 residues. V was clipped by 3 bases and J by 9 bases, with 12 bases between them. The CDR3 reads CASSESRDRQYF. For the CDR3, the DNA is TGTGCCAGCAGTGAGAGCAGGGATCGGCAGTACTTC.

This chain joins TRBV7-8 and TRBJ2-7; D call uncertain. The germline V gene encodes CDR1 SGHVS and CDR2 FQNEAQ. The ends were cut back, 5 bases at V and 7 bases at J, with 12 bases in the middle. The CDR3 totals 12 residues. In DNA form, the CDR3 reads TGTGCCAGCAGCCCGCGTTTTTGGGAGCAGTACTTC. It translates to CASSPRFWEQYF.

The chain couples TRBV11-2 to TRBJ1-3; 7 bases align to TRBD1. Per germline, CDR1 SGHAT and CDR2 FQNNGV. The CDR3 covers 15 residues. V dropped 5 bases and J dropped 1; count of bases not matched to a gene: 5. The CDR3 DNA reads TGTGCCAGCAGCGACCCGACAGGGTCTGGAAACACCATATATTTT. Its translation: CASSDPTGSGNTIYF.

The chain carries TRBV4-2 and TRBJ2-7; 9 nucleotides line up with TRBD1. This CDR3 spans 17 amino acids. After removal of 1 base from V and 7 bases from J, the junction contained 14 bases not matched to a gene. The germline V gene encodes CDR1 LGHNA and CDR2 YNFKEQ. The CDR3 DNA reads TGTGCCAGCAGCCAAGCCGGTTGGACAGGGGCAGAGAGGGAGCAGTACTTC. It yields the protein CASSQAGWTGAEREQYF.

V is TRBV4-2 and J is TRBJ2-7; the match to TRBD2 covers 9 bases. The V gene end was trimmed by 0 bases and the J gene end by 4 bases; junction bases not matched to a gene: 10. The germline V gene encodes CDR1 LGHNA and CDR2 YNFKEQ. This CDR3 is built from 17 residues. CDR3 DNA: TGTGCCAGCAGCCAAGATTTCGGGCGGGAGGGCCATTACGAGCAGTACTTC. Translation gives CASSQDFGREGHYEQYF.

Comments on this clone: This sample includes further DNA sequences coding for the same CDR3. This chain connects TRBV27 to TRBJ1-2; 7 bases line up with TRBD1. Germline CDR1 MNHEY, CDR2 SMNVEV (reference sequence). Germline trimming cut 6 bases from V and 4 bases from J; bases unmatched to any gene: 5. This CDR3 spans 13 amino acids. The DNA of the CDR3 is TGTGCCAGCAGCCTGACAGGGACCTATGGCTACACCTTC. It specifies CASSLTGTYGYTF.

This clone has a single count. J is TRBJ1-1 and V is TRBV13; 7 bases fit TRBD1. The CDR3 runs 14 residues. Germline CDR1 PRHDT, CDR2 FYEKMQ (reference sequence). V lost 4 bases and J lost 3; bases outside the gene matches: 5. DNA of the CDR3: TGTGCCAGCAGCTCATCAACAGGGGACACTGAAGCTTTCTTT. Translating gives CASSSSTGDTEAFF.